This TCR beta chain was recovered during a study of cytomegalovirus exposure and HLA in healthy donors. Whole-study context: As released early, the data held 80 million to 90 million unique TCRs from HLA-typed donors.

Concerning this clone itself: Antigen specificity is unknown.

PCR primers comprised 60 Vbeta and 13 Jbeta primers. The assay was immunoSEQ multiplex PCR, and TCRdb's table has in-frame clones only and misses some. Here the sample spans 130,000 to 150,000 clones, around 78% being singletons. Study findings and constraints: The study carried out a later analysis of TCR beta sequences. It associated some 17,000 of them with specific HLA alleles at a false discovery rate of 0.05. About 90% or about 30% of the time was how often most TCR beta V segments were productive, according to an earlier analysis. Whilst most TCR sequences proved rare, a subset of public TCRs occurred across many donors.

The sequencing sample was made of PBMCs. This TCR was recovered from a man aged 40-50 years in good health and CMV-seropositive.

Here the CDR3 reads CASSLSLGTDSYEQYF. The CDR3 region has the DNA TGTGCCAGCAGCTTGTCGCTTGGGACAGACTCCTACGAGCAGTACTTC. The chain joins TRBV5-6 to TRBJ2-7, with TRBD1 identical over 7 bases. This CDR3 has 16 residues. Germline CDR1 and CDR2: SGHDT and YYEEEE. V lost 1 base and J lost 0; bases outside the gene matches: 7.